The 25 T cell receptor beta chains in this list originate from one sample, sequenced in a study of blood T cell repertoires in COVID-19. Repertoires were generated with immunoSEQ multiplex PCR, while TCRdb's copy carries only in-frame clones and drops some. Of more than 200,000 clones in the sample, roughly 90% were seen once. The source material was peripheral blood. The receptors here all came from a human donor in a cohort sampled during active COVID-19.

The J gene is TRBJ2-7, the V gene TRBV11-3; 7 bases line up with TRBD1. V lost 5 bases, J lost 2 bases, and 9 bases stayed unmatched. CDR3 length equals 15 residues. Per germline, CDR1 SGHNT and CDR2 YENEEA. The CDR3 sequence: CASSPGTARTYEQYF. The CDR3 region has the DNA TGTGCCAGCAGCCCCGGGACAGCGAGAACCTACGAGCAGTACTTC.

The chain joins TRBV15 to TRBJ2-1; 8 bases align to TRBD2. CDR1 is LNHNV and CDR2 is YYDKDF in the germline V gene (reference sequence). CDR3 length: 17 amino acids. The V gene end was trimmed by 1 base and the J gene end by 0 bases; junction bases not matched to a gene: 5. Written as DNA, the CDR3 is TGTGCCACCAGCAGAGTATCCGGGGGGGGCTCCTACAATGAGCAGTTCTTC. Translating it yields CATSRVSGGGSYNEQFF.

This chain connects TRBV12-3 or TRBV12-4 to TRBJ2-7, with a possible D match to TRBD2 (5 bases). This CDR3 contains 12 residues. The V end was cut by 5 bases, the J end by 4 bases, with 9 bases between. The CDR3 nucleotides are TGTGCCAGCAGTAAGAGGGTGTACGAGCAGTACTTC. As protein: CASSKRVYEQYF.

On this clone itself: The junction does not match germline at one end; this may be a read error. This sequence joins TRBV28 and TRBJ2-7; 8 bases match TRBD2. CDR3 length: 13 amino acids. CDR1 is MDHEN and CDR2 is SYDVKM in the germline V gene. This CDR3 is CASSFPTDSGAFF. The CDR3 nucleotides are TGTGCCAGCAGTTTTCCCACGGATAGCGGGGCTTTCTTC.

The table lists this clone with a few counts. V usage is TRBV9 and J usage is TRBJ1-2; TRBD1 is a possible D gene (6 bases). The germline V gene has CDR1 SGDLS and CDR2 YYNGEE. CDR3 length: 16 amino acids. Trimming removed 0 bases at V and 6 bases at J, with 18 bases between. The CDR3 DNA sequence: TGTGCCAGCAGCGTAGGAACCACCGGGACATCGGATGGCTACACCTTC. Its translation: CASSVGTTGTSDGYTF.

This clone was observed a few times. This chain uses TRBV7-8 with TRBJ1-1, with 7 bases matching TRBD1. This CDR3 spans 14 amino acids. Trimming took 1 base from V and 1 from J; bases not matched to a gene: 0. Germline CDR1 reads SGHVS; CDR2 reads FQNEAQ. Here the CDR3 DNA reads TGTGCCAGCAGCTTAGACAGGGGGAACACTGAAGCTTTCTTT. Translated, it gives CASSLDRGNTEAFF.

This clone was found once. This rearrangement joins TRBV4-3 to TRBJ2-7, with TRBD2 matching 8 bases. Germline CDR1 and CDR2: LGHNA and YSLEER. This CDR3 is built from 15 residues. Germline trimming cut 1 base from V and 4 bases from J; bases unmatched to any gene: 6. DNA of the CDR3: TGCGCCAGCAGCCAAGTTGCACTAGCGGTATACGAGCAGTACTTC. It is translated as CASSQVALAVYEQYF.

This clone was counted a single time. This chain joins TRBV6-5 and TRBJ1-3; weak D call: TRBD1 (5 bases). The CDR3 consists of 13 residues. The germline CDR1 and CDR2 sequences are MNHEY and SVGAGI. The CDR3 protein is CAGRGISGNTIYF. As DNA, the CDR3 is TGTGCGGGGAGGGGCATCTCTGGAAACACCATATATTTT.

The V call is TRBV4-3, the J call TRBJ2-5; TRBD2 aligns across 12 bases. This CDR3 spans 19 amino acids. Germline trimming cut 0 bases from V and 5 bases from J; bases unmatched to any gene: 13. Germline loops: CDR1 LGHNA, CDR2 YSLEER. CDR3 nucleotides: TGCGCCAGCAGCCAAGATATCAGGAGAGCTAGCGGGGGGGCGGAGACCCAGTACTTC. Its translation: CASSQDIRRASGGAETQYF.

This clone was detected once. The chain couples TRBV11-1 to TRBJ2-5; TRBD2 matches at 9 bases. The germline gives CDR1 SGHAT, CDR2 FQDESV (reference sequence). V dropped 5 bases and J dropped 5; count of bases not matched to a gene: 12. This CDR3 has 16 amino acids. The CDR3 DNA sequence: TGTGCCAGCAGCCTCGGCGGGTCAGCGGGAGGCGAGACCCAGTACTTC. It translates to CASSLGGSAGGETQYF.

Written as DNA, the CDR3 is TGTGCCAGCAGCTTAACTACGAATGCGGGGAACACTGAAGCTTTCTTT. Translation gives CASSLTTNAGNTEAFF. V is TRBV11-3 and J is TRBJ1-1; D remains ambiguous. The germline V gene has CDR1 SGHNT and CDR2 YENEEA. The V gene lost 2 bases and the J gene lost 1 base, with 14 bases spanning the gap. This CDR3 is 16 amino acids long.

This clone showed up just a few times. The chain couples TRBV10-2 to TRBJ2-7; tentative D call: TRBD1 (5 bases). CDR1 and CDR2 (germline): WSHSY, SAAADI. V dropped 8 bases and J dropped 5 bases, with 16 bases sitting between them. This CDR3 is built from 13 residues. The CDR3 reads CASGVGAVNEQYF. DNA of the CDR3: TGCGCCAGCGGAGTAGGGGCCGTGAACGAGCAGTACTTC.

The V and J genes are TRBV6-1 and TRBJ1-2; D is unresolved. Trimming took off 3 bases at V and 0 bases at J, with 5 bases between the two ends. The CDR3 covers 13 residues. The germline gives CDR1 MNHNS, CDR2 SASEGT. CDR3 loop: CASSDSANYGYTF. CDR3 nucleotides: TGTGCCAGCAGTGATAGCGCTAACTATGGCTACACCTTC.

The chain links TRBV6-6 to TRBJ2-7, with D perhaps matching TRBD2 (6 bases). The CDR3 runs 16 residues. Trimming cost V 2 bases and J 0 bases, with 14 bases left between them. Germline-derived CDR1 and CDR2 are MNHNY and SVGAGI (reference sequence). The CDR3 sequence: CASSYLGVADSYEQYF. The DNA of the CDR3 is TGTGCCAGCAGTTACCTCGGGGTAGCGGACTCCTACGAGCAGTACTTC.

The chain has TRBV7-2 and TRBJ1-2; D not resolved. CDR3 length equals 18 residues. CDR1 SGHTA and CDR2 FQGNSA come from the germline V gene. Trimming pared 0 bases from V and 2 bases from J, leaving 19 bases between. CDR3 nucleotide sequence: TGTGCCAGCAGCTTAGCGCAGACCCTCAGTAGCAGAAACTATGGCTACACCTTC. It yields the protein CASSLAQTLSSRNYGYTF. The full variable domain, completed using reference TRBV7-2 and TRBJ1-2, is GAGVSQSPSNKVTEKGKDVELRCDPISGHTALYWYRQSLGQGLEFLIYFQGNSAPDKSGLPSDRFSAERTGGSVSTLTIQRTQQEDSAVYLCASSLAQTLSSRNYGYTFGSGTRLTVV.

The CDR3 spells CASSLAGSGGGADTQYF. CDR3 coding DNA: TGCGCCAGCAGCTTGGCCGGAAGCGGGGGTGGCGCAGATACGCAGTATTTT. This sequence joins TRBV5-1 and TRBJ2-3; 8 bases line up with TRBD2. The trim removed 0 bases at V and 4 bases at J, leaving 10 bases unmatched. Germline V gene sequence: CDR1 SGHRS, CDR2 YFSETQ. This CDR3 comprises 17 residues.

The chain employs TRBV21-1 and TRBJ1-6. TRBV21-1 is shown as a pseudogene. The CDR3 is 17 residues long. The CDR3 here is CASRSGSRSGDNSPLHF. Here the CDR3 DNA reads TGTGCCAGCAGATCCGGTTCGAGGTCCGGGGATAATTCACCCCTCCACTTT.

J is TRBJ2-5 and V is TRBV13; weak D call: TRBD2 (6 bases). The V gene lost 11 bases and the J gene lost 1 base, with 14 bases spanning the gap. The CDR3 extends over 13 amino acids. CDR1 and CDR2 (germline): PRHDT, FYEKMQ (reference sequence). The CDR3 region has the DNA TGTGCCTCCACGGGGGTGGGCCAAGAGACCCAGTACTTC. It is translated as CASTGVGQETQYF.

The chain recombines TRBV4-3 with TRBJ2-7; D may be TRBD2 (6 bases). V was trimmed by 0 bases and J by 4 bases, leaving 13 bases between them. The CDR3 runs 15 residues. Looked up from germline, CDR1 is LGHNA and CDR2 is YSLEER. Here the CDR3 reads CASSQEGGPIYEQYF. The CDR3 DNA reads TGCGCCAGCAGCCAAGAGGGAGGCCCGATTTACGAGCAGTACTTC.

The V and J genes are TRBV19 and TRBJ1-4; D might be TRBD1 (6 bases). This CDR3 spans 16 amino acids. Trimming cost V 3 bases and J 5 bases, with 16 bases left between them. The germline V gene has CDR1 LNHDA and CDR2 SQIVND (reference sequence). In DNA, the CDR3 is TGTGCCAGTAGTATTTGGACAGCGAGTTCAAATGAAAAACTGTTTTTT. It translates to CASSIWTASSNEKLFF.

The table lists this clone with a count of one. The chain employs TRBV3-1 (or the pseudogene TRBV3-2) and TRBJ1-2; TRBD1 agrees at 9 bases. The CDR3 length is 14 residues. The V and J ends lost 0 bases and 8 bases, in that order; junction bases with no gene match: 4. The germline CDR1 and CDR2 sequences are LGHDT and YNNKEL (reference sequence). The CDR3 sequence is CASSQDGDRAGYTF. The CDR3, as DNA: TGTGCCAGCAGCCAAGATGGGGACAGGGCGGGCTACACCTTC.

Written as DNA, the CDR3 is TGTGCCAGCAGCTCCCGGGGGCGGGACAGTGGGGCCTTATCGGAAGCTTTCTTT. It specifies CASSSRGRDSGALSEAFF. V usage is TRBV7-9 and J usage is TRBJ1-1, with 7 positions matching TRBD1. Germline-derived CDR1 and CDR2 are SEHNR and FQNEAQ (reference sequence). Losses at the gene ends were 4 bases for V and 8 bases for J; bases not matched to a gene: 22. This CDR3 is 18 amino acids long.

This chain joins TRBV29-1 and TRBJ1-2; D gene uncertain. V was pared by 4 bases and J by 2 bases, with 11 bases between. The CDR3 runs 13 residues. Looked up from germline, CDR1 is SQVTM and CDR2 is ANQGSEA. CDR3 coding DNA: TGCAGCGTTGTGTCCGCAACAAACTATGGCTACACCTTC. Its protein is CSVVSATNYGYTF. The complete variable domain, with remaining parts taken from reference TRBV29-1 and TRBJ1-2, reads SAVISQKPSRDICQRGTSLTIQCQVDSQVTMMFWYRQQPGQSLTLIATANQGSEATYESGFVIDKFPISRPNLTFSTLTVSNMSPEDSSIYLCSVVSATNYGYTFGSGTRLTVV.

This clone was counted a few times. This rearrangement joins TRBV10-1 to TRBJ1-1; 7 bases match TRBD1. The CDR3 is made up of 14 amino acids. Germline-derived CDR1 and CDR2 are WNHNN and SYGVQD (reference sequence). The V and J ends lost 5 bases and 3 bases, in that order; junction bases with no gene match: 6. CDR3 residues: CASSNRGADTEAFF. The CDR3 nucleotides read TGCGCCAGCAGTAACAGGGGAGCTGACACTGAAGCTTTCTTT.

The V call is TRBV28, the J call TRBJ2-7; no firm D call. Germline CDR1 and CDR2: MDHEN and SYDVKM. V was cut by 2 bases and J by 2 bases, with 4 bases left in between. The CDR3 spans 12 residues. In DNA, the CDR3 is TGTGCCAGCAGTTTAAATACCTACGAGCAGTACTTC. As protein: CASSLNTYEQYF.